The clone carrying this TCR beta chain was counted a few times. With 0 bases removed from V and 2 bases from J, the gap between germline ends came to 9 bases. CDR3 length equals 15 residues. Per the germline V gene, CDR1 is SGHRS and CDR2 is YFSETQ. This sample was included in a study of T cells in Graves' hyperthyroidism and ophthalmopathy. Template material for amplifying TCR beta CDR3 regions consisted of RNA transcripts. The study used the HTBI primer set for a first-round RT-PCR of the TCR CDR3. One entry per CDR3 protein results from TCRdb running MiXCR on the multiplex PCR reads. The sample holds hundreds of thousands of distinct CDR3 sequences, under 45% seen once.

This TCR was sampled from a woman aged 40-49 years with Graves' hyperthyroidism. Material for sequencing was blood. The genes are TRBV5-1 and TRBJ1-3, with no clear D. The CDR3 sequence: CASSLGPGTGNTIYF. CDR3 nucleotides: TGCGCCAGCAGCTTGGGACCGGGGACTGGAAACACCATATATTTT.